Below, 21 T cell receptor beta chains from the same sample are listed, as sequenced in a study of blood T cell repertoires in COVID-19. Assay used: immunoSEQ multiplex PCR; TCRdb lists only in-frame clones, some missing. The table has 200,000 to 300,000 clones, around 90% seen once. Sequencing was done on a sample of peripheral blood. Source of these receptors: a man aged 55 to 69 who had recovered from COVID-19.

The DNA of the CDR3 is TGTGCCAGCAGTTCCTCGGAGACAGGAGGAAACACCATATATTTT. As protein: CASSSSETGGNTIYF. This chain connects TRBV6-5 to TRBJ1-3, with D possibly matching TRBD1 (6 bases). V lost 4 bases and J lost 4, with 14 bases in between. The germline V gene has CDR1 MNHEY and CDR2 SVGAGI. The CDR3 covers 15 residues.

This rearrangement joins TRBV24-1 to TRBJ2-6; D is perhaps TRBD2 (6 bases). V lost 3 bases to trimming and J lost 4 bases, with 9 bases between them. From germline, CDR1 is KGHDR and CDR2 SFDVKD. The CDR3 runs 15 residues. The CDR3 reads CATSDISGGANVLTF. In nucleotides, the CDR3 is TGTGCCACCAGTGATATTAGCGGAGGGGCCAACGTCCTGACTTTC.

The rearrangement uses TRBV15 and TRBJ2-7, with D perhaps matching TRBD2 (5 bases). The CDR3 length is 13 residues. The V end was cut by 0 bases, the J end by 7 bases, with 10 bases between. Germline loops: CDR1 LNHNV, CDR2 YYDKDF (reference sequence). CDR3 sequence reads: CATSRERGLEQYF. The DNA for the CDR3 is TGTGCCACCAGCAGAGAAAGAGGGCTAGAGCAGTACTTC.

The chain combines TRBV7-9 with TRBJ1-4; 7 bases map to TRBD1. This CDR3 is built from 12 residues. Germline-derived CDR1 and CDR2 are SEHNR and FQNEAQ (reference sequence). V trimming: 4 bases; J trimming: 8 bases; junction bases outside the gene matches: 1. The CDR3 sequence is CASSSRGEKLFF. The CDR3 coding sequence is TGTGCCAGCAGCTCCAGGGGGGAAAAACTGTTTTTT.

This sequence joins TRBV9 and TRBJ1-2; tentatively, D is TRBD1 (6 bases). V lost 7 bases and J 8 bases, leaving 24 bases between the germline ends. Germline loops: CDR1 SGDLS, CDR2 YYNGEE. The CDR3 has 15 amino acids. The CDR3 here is CASSESTGKDIGYTF. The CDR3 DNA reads TGTGCCAGCTCTGAATCGACAGGAAAGGATATAGGCTACACCTTC.

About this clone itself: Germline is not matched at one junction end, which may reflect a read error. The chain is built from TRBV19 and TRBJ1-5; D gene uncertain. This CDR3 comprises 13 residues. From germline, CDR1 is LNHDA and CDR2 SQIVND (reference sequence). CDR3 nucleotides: TGTGCCAGTAGGAGGATTAGCGATCAGCCCCAGCATTTT. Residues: CASRRISDQPQHF.

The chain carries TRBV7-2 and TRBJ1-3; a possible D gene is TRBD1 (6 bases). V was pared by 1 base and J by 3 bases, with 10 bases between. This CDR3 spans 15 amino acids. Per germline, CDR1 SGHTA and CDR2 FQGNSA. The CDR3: CASSLDTRGGNTIYF. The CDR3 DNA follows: TGTGCCAGCAGCTTAGACACCAGGGGTGGAAACACCATATATTTT.

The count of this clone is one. The CDR3 here is CASSQERASYEQYF. As DNA, the CDR3 is TGTGCCAGCAGCCAAGAGAGGGCCTCCTACGAGCAGTACTTC. The rearrangement uses TRBV4-2 and TRBJ2-7; a possible D gene is TRBD2 (5 bases). V lost 0 bases to trimming and J lost 0 bases, with 6 bases between them. Germline-derived CDR1 and CDR2 are LGHNA and YNFKEQ. CDR3 length: 14 residues.

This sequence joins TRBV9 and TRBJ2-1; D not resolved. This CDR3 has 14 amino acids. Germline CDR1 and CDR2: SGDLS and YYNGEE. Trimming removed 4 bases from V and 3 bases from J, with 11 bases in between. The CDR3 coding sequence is TGTGCCAGCAGCCCCCGCGATGACTACAATGAGCAGTTCTTC. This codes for CASSPRDDYNEQFF. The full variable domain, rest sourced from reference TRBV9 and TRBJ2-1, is DSGVTQTPKHLITATGQRVTLRCSPRSGDLSVYWYQQSLDQGLQFLIQYYNGEERAKGNILERFSAQQFPDLHSELNLSSLELGDSALYFCASSPRDDYNEQFFGPGTRLTVL.

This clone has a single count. CDR3 in amino acids: CASSTRTAVQETQYF. The CDR3, as DNA: TGTGCCAGCAGTACCCGGACAGCGGTACAAGAGACCCAGTACTTC. The chain combines TRBV27 with TRBJ2-5, with D maybe TRBD1 (6 bases). Germline CDR1 MNHEY, CDR2 SMNVEV (reference sequence). Trimming took off 5 bases at V and 2 bases at J, with 15 bases between the two ends. This CDR3 is 15 amino acids long.

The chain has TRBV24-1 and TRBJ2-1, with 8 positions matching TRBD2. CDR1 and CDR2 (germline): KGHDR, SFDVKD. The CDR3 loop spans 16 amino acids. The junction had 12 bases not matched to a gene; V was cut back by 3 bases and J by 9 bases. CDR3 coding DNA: TGTGCCACCAGTGATATTAATACGGGACTAGTTTTTGAGCAGTTCTTC. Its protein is CATSDINTGLVFEQFF.

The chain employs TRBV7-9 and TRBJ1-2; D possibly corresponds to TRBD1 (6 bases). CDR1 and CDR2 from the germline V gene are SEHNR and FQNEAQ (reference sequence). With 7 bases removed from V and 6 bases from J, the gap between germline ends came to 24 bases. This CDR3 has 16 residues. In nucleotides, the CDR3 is TGTGCCAGCACCCCAATGGTAGGGGGATTATCGGATGGCTACACCTTC. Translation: CASTPMVGGLSDGYTF.

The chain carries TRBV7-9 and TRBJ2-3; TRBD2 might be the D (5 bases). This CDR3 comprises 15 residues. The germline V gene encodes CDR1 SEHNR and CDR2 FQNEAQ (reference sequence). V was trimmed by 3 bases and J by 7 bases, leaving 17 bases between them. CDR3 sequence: CASSFLTGRENTQYF. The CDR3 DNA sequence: TGTGCCAGCAGCTTCCTAACTGGGAGAGAGAATACGCAGTATTTT. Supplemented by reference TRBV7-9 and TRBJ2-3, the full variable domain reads DTGVSQNPRHKITKRGQNVTFRCDPISEHNRLYWYRQTLGQGPEFLTYFQNEAQLEKSRLLSDRFSAERPKGSFSTLEIQRTEQGDSAMYLCASSFLTGRENTQYFGPGTRLTVL.

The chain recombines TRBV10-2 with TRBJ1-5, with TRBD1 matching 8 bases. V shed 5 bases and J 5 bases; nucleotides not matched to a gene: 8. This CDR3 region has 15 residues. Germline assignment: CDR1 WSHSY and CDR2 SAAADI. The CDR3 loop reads CASSTDRGRDQPQHF. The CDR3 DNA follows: TGCGCCAGCAGTACCGACAGGGGACGGGATCAGCCCCAGCATTTT.

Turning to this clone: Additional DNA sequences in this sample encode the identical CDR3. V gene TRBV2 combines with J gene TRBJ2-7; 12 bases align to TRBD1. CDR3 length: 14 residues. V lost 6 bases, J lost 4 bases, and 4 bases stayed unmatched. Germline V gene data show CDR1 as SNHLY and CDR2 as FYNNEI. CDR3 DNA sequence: TGTGCCAGCAGGGGGACAGGGGGCCGGTACGAGCAGTACTTC. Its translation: CASRGTGGRYEQYF.

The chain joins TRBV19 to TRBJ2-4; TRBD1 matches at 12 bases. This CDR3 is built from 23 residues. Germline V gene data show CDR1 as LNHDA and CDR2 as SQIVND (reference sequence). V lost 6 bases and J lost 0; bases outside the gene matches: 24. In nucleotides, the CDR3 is TGTGCCAGTAGCAGCCCCGGCGGGACAGGGGGCGCCTCTTCCTTAAGAGCCAAAAACATTCAGTACTTC. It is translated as CASSSPGGTGGASSLRAKNIQYF.

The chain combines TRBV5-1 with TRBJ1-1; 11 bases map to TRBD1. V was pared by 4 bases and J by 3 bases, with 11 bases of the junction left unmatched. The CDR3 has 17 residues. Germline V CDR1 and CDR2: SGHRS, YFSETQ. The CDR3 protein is CASSGGTGGLGDTEAFF. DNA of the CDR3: TGCGCCAGCAGCGGAGGGACAGGGGGTTTGGGGGACACTGAAGCTTTCTTT.

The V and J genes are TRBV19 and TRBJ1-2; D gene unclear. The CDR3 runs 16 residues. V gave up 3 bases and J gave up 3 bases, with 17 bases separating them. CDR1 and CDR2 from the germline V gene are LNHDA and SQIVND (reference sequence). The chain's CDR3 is CASSMRRSGEYYGYTF. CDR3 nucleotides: TGTGCCAGTAGTATGAGACGGAGTGGAGAGTACTATGGCTACACCTTC.

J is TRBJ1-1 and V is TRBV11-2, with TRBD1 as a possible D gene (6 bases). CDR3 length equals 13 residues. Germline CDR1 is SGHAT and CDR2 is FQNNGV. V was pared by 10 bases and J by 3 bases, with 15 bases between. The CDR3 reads CATHTGRDTEAFF. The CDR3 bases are TGTGCCACGCACACAGGGAGGGACACTGAAGCTTTCTTT.

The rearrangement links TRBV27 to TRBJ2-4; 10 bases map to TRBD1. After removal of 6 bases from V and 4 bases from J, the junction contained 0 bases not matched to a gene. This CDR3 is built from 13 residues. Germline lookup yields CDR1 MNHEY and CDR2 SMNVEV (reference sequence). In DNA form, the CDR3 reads TGTGCCAGCAGGGGACAGGGGAAAAACATTCAGTACTTC. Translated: CASRGQGKNIQYF.

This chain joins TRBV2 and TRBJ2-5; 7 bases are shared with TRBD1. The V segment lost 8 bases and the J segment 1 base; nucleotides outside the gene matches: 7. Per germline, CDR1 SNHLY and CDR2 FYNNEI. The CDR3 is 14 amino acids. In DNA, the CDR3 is TGTGCCAGCGGACCCGGGACAGTCCAAGAGACCCAGTACTTC. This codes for CASGPGTVQETQYF.